The clone carrying this T cell receptor (beta chain) was counted at least ten times. Its antigen remains unidentified. Each CDR3 protein gets one entry after TCRdb re-called the RT-PCR reads with MiXCR. The table records 160,000 or so distinct CDR3 sequences, approximately 10% of them present only once. This specimen belongs to a study of response to subunit inactivated influenza vaccine. Points from the study as a whole: Each seasonal influenza vaccination recruits few new T cells, the authors suggested.

V was clipped by 3 bases and J by 4 bases, with 8 bases between them. This CDR3 comprises 13 residues. The chain carries TRBV12-3 or TRBV12-4 and TRBJ2-3, with TRBD2 as a possible D gene (5 bases). The sequencing used non-naive T cells sorted from PBMCs, collected 45 days after vaccination. This sequence originates from a man aged 45 to 65 who received an inactivated influenza vaccine. The CDR3 nucleotides are TGTGCCAGCAGTTTTTCGGGGTCAGATACGCAGTATTTT. Translation gives CASSFSGSDTQYF.